This TCR beta chain was profiled in a study of T-cell memory formation after mild COVID-19. Study-wide findings and caveats: CM and EM subsets held most contracting CD4+ clones; EMRA held CD8+ ones. CD4+ bias marked clones expanding day 15 to 37, unlike balanced contracting clones.

Per germline, CDR1 MNHEY and CDR2 SVGAGI. The CDR3 loop spans 13 amino acids. This clonotype has a count of ten or more. Its antigen is unknown. After 5'RACE with constant-segment primers, TCR alpha and TCR beta cDNA libraries carrying sample barcodes and UMIs were obtained. One entry per CDR3 protein, called by TCRdb with MiXCR from the 5' RACE reads. The data show 250,000 to 300,000 distinct CDR3 sequences, about 16% seen once. This chain joins TRBV6-5 and TRBJ2-7; D perhaps matches TRBD1 (6 bases). The sequencing input was PBMCs or a T cell subset sorted from them (not recorded which). This receptor was identified in a man between 18 and 29 years old who had mild COVID-19 (a few samples of this study predate the infection). Cell type and time point are not known. The CDR3 loop reads CATLRDNSYEQYF. Written as DNA, the CDR3 is TGTGCTACTCTTAGGGACAACTCCTACGAGCAGTACTTC.